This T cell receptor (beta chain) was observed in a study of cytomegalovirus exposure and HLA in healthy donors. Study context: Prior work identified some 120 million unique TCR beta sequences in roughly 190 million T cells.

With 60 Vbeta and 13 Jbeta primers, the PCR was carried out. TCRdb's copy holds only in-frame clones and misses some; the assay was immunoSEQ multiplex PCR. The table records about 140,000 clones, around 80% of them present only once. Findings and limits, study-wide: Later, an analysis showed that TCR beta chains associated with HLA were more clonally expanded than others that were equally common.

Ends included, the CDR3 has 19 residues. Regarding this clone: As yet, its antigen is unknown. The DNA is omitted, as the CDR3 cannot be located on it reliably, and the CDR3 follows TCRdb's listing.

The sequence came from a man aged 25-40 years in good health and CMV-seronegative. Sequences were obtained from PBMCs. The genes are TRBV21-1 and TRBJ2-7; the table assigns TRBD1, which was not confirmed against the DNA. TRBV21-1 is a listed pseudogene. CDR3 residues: CASSKVGQGALGRYGEQYF.